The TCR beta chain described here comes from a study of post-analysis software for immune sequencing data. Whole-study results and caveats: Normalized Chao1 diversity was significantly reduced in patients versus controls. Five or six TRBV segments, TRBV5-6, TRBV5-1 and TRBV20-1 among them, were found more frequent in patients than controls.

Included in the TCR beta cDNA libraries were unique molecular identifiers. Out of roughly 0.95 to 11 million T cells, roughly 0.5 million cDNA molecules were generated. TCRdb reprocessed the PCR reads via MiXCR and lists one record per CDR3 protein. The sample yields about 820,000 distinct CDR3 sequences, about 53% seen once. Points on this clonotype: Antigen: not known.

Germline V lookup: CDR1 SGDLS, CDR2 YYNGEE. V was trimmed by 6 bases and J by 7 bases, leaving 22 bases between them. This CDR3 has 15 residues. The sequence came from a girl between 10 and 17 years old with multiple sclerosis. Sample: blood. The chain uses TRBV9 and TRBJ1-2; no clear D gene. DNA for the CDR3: TGTGCCAGCACCCTTAGCGGAAACCCCGGCGGTGGCTACACCTTC. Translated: CASTLSGNPGGGYTF.